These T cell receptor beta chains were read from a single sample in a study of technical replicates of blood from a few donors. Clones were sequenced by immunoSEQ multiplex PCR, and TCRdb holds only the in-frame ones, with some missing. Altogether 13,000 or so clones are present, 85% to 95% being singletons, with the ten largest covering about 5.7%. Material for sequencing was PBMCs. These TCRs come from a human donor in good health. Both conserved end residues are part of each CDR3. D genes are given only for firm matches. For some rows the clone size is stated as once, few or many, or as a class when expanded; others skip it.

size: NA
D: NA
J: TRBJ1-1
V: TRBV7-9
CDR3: CASSSAGILYTEAFF
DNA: TGTGCCAGCAGCTCGGCCGGGATCCTATACACTGAAGCTTTCTTT

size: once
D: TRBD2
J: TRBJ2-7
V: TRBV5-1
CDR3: CASSVGLAGEGYEQYF
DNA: TGCGCCAGCAGCGTCGGACTAGCGGGAGAGGGCTACGAGCAGTACTTC

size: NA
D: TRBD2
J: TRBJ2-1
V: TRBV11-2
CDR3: CASTGLAGGEGNEQFF
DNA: TGTGCCAGCACCGGACTAGCGGGAGGGGAGGGGAATGAGCAGTTCTTC

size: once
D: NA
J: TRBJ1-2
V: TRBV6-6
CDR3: CASSSSAGLGGYTF
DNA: TGTGCCAGCAGCTCCTCGGCGGGCCTCGGGGGCTACACCTTC

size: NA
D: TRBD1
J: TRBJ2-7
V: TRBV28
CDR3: CASSTGGRYEQYF
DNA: TGTGCCAGCAGCACAGGGGGTCGGTACGAGCAGTACTTC

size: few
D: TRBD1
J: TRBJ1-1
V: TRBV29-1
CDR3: CSANPTGETEAFF
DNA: TGCAGCGCTAACCCGACAGGGGAAACTGAAGCTTTCTTT

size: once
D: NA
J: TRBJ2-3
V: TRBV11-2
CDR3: CASSLGLGPSDTQYF
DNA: TGTGCCAGCAGCTTAGGCCTGGGCCCGTCCGATACGCAGTATTTT

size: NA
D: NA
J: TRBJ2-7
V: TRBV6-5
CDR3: CASSYGPGNSEQYF
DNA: TGTGCCAGCAGTTATGGCCCGGGGAATAGCGAGCAGTACTTC

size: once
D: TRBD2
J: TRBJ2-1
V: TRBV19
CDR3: CASRKREGLDEQFF
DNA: TGTGCCAGTAGGAAGCGGGAGGGCCTGGATGAGCAGTTCTTC

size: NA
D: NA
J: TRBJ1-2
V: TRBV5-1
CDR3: CASSLGDTDYGYTF
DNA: TGCGCCAGCAGCTTGGGGGACACTGACTATGGCTACACCTTC

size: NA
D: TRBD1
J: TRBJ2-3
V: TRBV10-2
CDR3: CASSWDRESSTDTQYF
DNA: TGCGCCAGCAGTTGGGACAGGGAGAGTAGCACAGATACGCAGTATTTT

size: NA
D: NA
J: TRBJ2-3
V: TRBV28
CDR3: CASSFSSTDTQYF
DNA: TGTGCCAGCAGTTTTTCGAGCACAGATACGCAGTATTTT

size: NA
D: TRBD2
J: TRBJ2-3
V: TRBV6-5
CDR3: CAADDSGRATDTQYF
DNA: TGTGCCGCTGACGATAGCGGGAGGGCCACAGATACGCAGTATTTT

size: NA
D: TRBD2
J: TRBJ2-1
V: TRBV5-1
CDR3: CASSLEAGGGDEQFF
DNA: TGCGCCAGCAGCTTGGAAGCGGGAGGGGGGGATGAGCAGTTCTTC

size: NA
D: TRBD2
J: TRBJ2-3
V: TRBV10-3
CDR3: CAIMSRVLAGANSTDTQYF
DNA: TGTGCCATCATGTCGAGGGTGTTAGCGGGGGCGAATAGCACAGATACGCAGTATTTT

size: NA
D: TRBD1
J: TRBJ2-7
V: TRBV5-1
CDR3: CASSFRDRVPYEQYF
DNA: TGCGCCAGCAGCTTCCGGGACAGGGTCCCCTACGAGCAGTACTTC

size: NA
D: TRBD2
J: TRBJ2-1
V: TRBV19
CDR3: CASSIWTSTNNEQFF
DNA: TGTGCCAGTAGTATATGGACTAGCACGAACAATGAGCAGTTCTTC

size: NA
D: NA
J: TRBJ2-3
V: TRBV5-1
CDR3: CASSLGVTGDTQYF
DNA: TGCGCCAGCAGCTTGGGTGTAACGGGAGATACGCAGTATTTT

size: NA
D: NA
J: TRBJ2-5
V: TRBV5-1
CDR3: CASSFGAGQETQYF
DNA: TGCGCCAGCAGCTTTGGGGCAGGCCAAGAGACCCAGTACTTC

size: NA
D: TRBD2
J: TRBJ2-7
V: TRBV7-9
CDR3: CASIPPRRGLAGEEYEQYF
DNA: TGTGCCAGCATCCCTCCTCGGCGGGGACTAGCGGGAGAAGAATACGAGCAGTACTTC

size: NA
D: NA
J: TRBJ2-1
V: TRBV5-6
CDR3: CASSFARYGEQFF
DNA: TGTGCCAGCAGCTTCGCGAGATACGGTGAGCAGTTCTTC

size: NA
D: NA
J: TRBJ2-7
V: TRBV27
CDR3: CASSLQRSYEQYF
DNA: TGTGCCAGCAGTTTACAGCGCTCCTACGAGCAGTACTTC

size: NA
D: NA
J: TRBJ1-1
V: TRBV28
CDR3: CASSPADRNTEAFF
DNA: TGTGCCAGCAGCCCCGCAGACAGGAACACTGAAGCTTTCTTT

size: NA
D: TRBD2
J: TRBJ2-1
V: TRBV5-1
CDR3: CASSRREDYNEQFF
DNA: TGCGCCAGCAGTCGGCGGGAGGACTACAATGAGCAGTTCTTC

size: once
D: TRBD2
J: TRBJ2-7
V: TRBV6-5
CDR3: CASSVSGRGYEQYF
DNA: TGTGCCAGCAGTGTTAGCGGGAGGGGCTACGAGCAGTACTTC

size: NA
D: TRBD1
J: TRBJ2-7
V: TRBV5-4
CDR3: CASSLGGGQGVDEQYF
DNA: TGTGCCAGCAGCTTGGGGGGGGGACAGGGGGTCGACGAGCAGTACTTC

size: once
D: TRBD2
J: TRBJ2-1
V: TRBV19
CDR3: CASNGGRAHNEQFF
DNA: TGTGCCAGTAATGGCGGGAGAGCTCACAATGAGCAGTTCTTC

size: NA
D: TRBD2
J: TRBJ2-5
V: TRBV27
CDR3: CASRRLAGEETQYF
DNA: TGTGCCAGCAGGCGACTAGCGGGAGAAGAGACCCAGTACTTC

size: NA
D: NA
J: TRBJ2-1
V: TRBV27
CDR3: CARARQSSYNEQFF
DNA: TGTGCCAGGGCGCGGCAGAGCTCCTACAATGAGCAGTTCTTC

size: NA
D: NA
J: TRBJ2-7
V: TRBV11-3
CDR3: CASSLGGENEQYF
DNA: TGTGCCAGCAGCTTAGGTGGGGAGAACGAGCAGTACTTC

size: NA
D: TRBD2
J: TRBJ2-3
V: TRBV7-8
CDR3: CASSMTSGSTDTQYF
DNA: TGTGCCAGCAGCATGACTAGCGGGAGCACAGATACGCAGTATTTT

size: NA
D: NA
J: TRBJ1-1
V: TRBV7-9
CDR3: CASSLVQGTEAFF
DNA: TGTGCCAGCAGCTTAGTCCAGGGCACTGAAGCTTTCTTT

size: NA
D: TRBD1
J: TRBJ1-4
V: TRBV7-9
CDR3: CASSPGQGRANEKLFF
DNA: TGTGCCAGCAGCCCGGGACAGGGGAGGGCTAATGAAAAACTGTTTTTT

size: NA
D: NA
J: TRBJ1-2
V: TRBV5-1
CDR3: CASSLGVGDYGYTF
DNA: TGCGCCAGCAGCTTGGGAGTAGGGGACTATGGCTACACCTTC

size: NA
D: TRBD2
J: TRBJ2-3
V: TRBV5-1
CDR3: CASSFPGLAVSTDTQYF
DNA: TGCGCCAGCAGCTTTCCCGGACTAGCCGTTAGCACAGATACGCAGTATTTT

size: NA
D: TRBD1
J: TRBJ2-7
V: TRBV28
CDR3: CASRPGGNSYEQYF
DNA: TGCGCCAGCAGGCCAGGGGGAAACTCCTACGAGCAGTACTTC

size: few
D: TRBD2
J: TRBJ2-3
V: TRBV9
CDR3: CASSVEGLAEVGDTQYF
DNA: TGTGCCAGCAGCGTAGAGGGACTAGCGGAGGTGGGAGATACGCAGTATTTT

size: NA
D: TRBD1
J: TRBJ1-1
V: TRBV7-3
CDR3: CASSSGTGPTEAFF
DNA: TGTGCCAGCAGCTCGGGGACAGGGCCCACTGAAGCTTTCTTT

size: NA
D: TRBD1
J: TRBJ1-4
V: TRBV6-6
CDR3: CASSYSGQGAYLFF
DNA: TGTGCCAGCAGTTACTCAGGACAGGGGGCTTACTTGTTTTTT

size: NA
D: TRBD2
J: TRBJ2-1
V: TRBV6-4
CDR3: CASRPGLAGGLSVNEQFF
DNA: TGTGCCAGCCGACCGGGACTAGCGGGAGGGCTAAGTGTCAATGAGCAGTTCTTC

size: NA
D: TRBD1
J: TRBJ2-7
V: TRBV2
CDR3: CASSAQGTGAYEQYF
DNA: TGTGCCAGCAGCGCCCAAGGGACAGGGGCCTACGAGCAGTACTTC

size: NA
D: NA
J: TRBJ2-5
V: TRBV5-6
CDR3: CASGQGLQETQYF
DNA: TGTGCCAGCGGCCAGGGACTTCAAGAGACCCAGTACTTC

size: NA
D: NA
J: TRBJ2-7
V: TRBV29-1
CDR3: CSGLHRDEQYF
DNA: TGCAGCGGTCTCCACAGGGACGAGCAGTACTTC

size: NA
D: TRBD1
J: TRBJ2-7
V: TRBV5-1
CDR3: CASSTRTGGFGEQYF
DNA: TGCGCCAGCAGCACACGGACAGGGGGCTTTGGCGAGCAGTACTTC

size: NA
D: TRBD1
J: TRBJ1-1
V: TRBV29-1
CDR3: CSVEEGGTTEAFF
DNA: TGCAGCGTTGAGGAAGGGGGCACCACTGAAGCTTTCTTT

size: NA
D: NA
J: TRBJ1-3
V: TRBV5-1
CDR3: CASSFADSSGNTIYF
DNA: TGCGCCAGCAGCTTTGCCGACAGCTCTGGAAACACCATATATTTT

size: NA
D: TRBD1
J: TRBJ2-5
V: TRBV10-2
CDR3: CASRSGQGPGTQYF
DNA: TGCGCCAGCAGGTCTGGACAGGGTCCCGGGACCCAGTACTTC

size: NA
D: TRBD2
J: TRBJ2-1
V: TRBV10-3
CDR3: CAISEGRGEQFF
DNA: TGTGCCATCAGTGAGGGGAGGGGTGAGCAGTTCTTC

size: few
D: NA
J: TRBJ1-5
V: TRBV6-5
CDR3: CASRLQAMANQPQHF
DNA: TGTGCCAGTAGGCTCCAGGCGATGGCCAATCAGCCCCAGCATTTT

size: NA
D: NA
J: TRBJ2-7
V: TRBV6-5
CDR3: CASSYLGDSYEQYF
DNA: TGTGCCAGCAGTTACCTCGGAGACTCATACGAGCAGTACTTC

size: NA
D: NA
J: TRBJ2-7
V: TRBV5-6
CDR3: CASSFSQGEGYEQYF
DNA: TGTGCCAGCAGCTTCAGTCAAGGGGAAGGCTACGAGCAGTACTTC

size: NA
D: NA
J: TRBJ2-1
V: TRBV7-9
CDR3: CASSLGRGGYNEQFF
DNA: TGTGCCAGCAGCTTAGGAAGGGGGGGATACAATGAGCAGTTCTTC

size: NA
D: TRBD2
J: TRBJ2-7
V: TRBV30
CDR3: CAWRGTSGSYEQYF
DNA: TGTGCCTGGAGAGGGACTAGCGGGAGTTACGAGCAGTACTTC